This TCR beta chain was documented in a study of response to subunit inactivated influenza vaccine. CDR3 length: 13 residues. V was pared by 4 bases and J by 4 bases, with 13 bases between. CDR1 and CDR2 from the germline V gene are SQVTM and ANQGSEA. Only a few counts were recorded for this clonotype. What it binds is unknown. MiXCR, run by TCRdb on the RT-PCR reads, gives a single entry per CDR3 protein. The profile shows under 950,000 distinct CDR3 sequences, roughly 20% of them singletons. Notes on the study in general: Authors proposed each seasonal influenza vaccination draws in few new T cells.

The input for sequencing was PBMCs from blood, taken roughly 5 days after vaccination. This clonotype was sampled from a man aged 50 or older who received an inactivated influenza vaccine. The V and J genes are TRBV29-1 and TRBJ1-2; weak D call: TRBD1 (5 bases). DNA for the CDR3: TGCAGCGTTGGAGGGGTGGAGTCCTATGGCTACACCTTC. It codes for CSVGGVESYGYTF. Based on the CDR3 plus reference TRBV29-1 and TRBJ1-2, the full variable domain is SAVISQKPSRDICQRGTSLTIQCQVDSQVTMMFWYRQQPGQSLTLIATANQGSEATYESGFVIDKFPISRPNLTFSTLTVSNMSPEDSSIYLCSVGGVESYGYTFGSGTRLTVV.